The rows below give T cell receptor beta chains drawn from one sample of a study of blood T cell repertoires in COVID-19. TCRdb's copy holds only in-frame clones and misses some; the assay was immunoSEQ multiplex PCR. The sample consists of some 150,000 clones, more than 70% of them appearing once. Source material: peripheral blood. These receptors all come from a man aged 60 to 75 with acute or convalescent COVID-19. Each CDR3 is given with its conserved first and last residue. D genes are given only for firm matches. Part of the rows lack a size; the others show once, few, many or a class for expanded clones.

J	V	size	D	CDR3	DNA
TRBJ1-1	TRBV4-1	-	-	CASSQGRAGGGTEAFF	TGCGCCAGCAGCCAAGGTCGAGCGGGGGGCGGAACTGAAGCTTTCTTT
TRBJ2-7	TRBV24-1	-	-	CATSEQGYEQYF	TGTGCCACCAGTGAGCAGGGCTACGAGCAGTACTTC
TRBJ1-2	TRBV11-2	-	TRBD1	CASSRTGGEYGYTF	TGTGCCAGCAGCCGGACAGGGGGGGAGTATGGCTACACCTTC
TRBJ2-1	TRBV7-9	-	-	CASSLVSTVKNEQFF	TGTGCCAGCAGCTTAGTCAGCACAGTAAAAAATGAGCAGTTCTTC
TRBJ1-4	TRBV2	once	TRBD1	CASSDQGALEKLFF	TGTGCCAGCAGTGATCAGGGGGCTCTCGAAAAACTGTTTTTT
TRBJ1-1	TRBV18	-	-	CASSPRQGDAEAFF	TGTGCCAGCTCACCCCGGCAGGGTGACGCTGAAGCTTTCTTT
TRBJ1-4	TRBV5-1	-	TRBD1	CASSLGTGGGGEKLFF	TGCGCCAGCAGCTTGGGGACAGGGGGCGGAGGTGAAAAACTGTTTTTT
TRBJ1-1	TRBV10-3	-	-	CAISDLSPVNTEAFF	TGTGCCATCAGTGACCTCAGTCCCGTGAACACTGAAGCTTTCTTT
TRBJ1-5	TRBV6-2/TRBV6-3	-	-	CASSYRGTSDVYSNQPQHF	TGTGCCAGCAGTTACAGAGGAACGTCGGATGTCTATAGCAATCAGCCCCAGCATTTT
TRBJ1-1	TRBV7-3	-	-	CASSLTVTHEAFF	TGTGCCAGCAGCTTAACTGTGACACATGAAGCTTTCTTT
TRBJ1-2	TRBV9	-	TRBD1	CASSGGQGYGYTF	TGTGCCAGCAGCGGAGGACAGGGGTATGGCTACACCTTC
TRBJ1-5	TRBV7-8	-	-	CASSLGQGLIQPQHF	TGTGCCAGCAGCTTAGGGCAGGGTTTGATTCAGCCCCAGCATTTT
TRBJ2-1	TRBV6-1	-	-	CASSESRRDNEQFF	TGTGCCAGCAGTGAAAGCCGGAGGGACAATGAGCAGTTCTTC
TRBJ2-2	TRBV19	-	TRBD1	CASSIIGTGRTGELFF	TGTGCCAGTAGTATTATTGGGACAGGGAGGACCGGGGAGCTGTTTTTT
TRBJ1-2	TRBV29-1	-	TRBD1	CSVGQGPLANYGYTF	TGCAGCGTGGGACAGGGGCCATTAGCTAACTATGGCTACACCTTC
TRBJ2-1	TRBV19	-	TRBD2	CASSVLAGGPNEQFF	TGTGCCAGTAGTGTACTAGCGGGGGGGCCCAATGAGCAGTTCTTC
TRBJ1-4	TRBV3-1/TRBV3-2	-	-	CASRPGQTTNEKLFF	TGTGCCAGCAGACCGGGACAAACAACTAATGAAAAACTGTTTTTT
TRBJ2-7	TRBV3-1/TRBV3-2	-	-	CASSQEVRQYF	TGTGCCAGCAGCCAAGAGGTGAGGCAGTACTTC
TRBJ1-1	TRBV5-1	once	-	CASSDTTGEAFF	TGCGCCAGCAGCGACACGACAGGAGAAGCTTTCTTT
TRBJ2-3	TRBV4-3	-	-	CASSQDRLFPDTQYF	TGCGCCAGCAGCCAAGATCGCCTATTCCCAGATACGCAGTATTTT
TRBJ1-4	TRBV7-2	-	TRBD1	CASSARTGTNEKLFF	TGTGCCAGCAGCGCCCGGACAGGGACTAATGAAAAACTGTTTTTT
TRBJ2-7	TRBV4-3	-	-	CASSQVRAWEQYF	TGCGCCAGCAGCCAAGTCAGGGCTTGGGAGCAGTACTTC
TRBJ2-3	TRBV2	-	-	CASKWSGGTFTDTQYF	TGTGCCAGCAAGTGGAGCGGAGGGACGTTCACAGATACGCAGTATTTT
TRBJ1-3	TRBV18	-	TRBD1	CASSRLDRGSGNTIYF	TGTGCCAGCTCACGCCTGGACAGGGGGTCTGGAAACACCATATATTTT
TRBJ2-1	TRBV2	-	-	CASSQTQGGDEQFF	TGTGCCAGCAGCCAAACTCAGGGGGGCGATGAGCAGTTCTTC
TRBJ1-5	TRBV6-5	-	-	CASSPLDSNQPQHF	TGTGCCAGCAGCCCCCTAGATAGCAATCAGCCCCAGCATTTT
TRBJ1-2	TRBV29-1	-	-	CSVVEGYGYTF	TGCAGCGTTGTGGAGGGGTATGGCTACACCTTC
TRBJ1-2	TRBV5-1	few	TRBD1	CASSRGQGNYGYTF	TGCGCCAGCAGCAGGGGACAGGGCAACTATGGCTACACCTTC
TRBJ1-5	TRBV19	-	-	CASSIMSNAQPQHF	TGTGCCAGTAGTATAATGAGTAATGCTCAGCCCCAGCATTTT
TRBJ2-1	TRBV11-1	-	-	CASSSSAGGYNEQFF	TGTGCCAGCAGCTCAAGCGCCGGCGGGTACAATGAGCAGTTCTTC
TRBJ2-7	TRBV28	-	-	CASSLAEVARAPYEQYF	TGTGCCAGCAGTTTGGCCGAGGTGGCCAGGGCCCCCTACGAGCAGTACTTC
TRBJ1-2	TRBV20-1	-	TRBD1	CSASAPGTGDGYTF	TGCAGTGCTAGTGCCCCCGGGACAGGGGACGGCTACACCTTC
TRBJ1-2	TRBV7-3	-	TRBD1	CASSGGQSSGYTF	TGTGCCAGCAGCGGGGGACAGTCTTCGGGCTACACCTTC
TRBJ1-5	TRBV27	-	-	CASSSRPPYMGNQPQHF	TGTGCCAGCAGTTCCAGGCCCCCCTATATGGGCAATCAGCCCCAGCATTTT
TRBJ2-2	TRBV6-5	-	-	CASAGTGELFF	TGTGCCAGCGCAGGCACCGGGGAGCTGTTTTTT
TRBJ2-2	TRBV18	-	-	CASSSQATGELFF	TGTGCCAGCTCATCGCAGGCCACCGGGGAGCTGTTTTTT
TRBJ1-1	TRBV3-1/TRBV3-2	-	TRBD1	CASSERDRRNTEAFF	TGTGCCAGCAGCGAACGGGACAGGCGGAACACTGAAGCTTTCTTT
TRBJ1-2	TRBV15	once	-	CATSRGQGGNYGYTF	TGTGCCACCAGCAGAGGCCAAGGGGGAAATTATGGCTACACCTTC
TRBJ1-2	TRBV4-1	-	-	CASSQDSAGPYGYTF	TGCGCCAGCAGCCAAGATTCCGCAGGCCCCTATGGCTACACCTTC
TRBJ2-3	TRBV18	-	TRBD1	CASSTGTGSDTQYF	TGTGCCAGCTCTACCGGGACAGGCTCAGATACGCAGTATTTT
TRBJ2-1	TRBV2	-	TRBD2	CASSKRGAYNEQFF	TGTGCCAGCAGTAAACGGGGGGCCTACAATGAGCAGTTCTTC
TRBJ2-4	TRBV5-1	-	-	CASSLEGLLDLAKNIQYF	TGCGCCAGCAGCTTGGAGGGACTGTTAGATCTAGCCAAAAACATTCAGTACTTC
TRBJ2-7	TRBV3-1/TRBV3-2	many	-	CASSQQSYEQYF	TGTGCCAGCAGCCAACAATCCTACGAGCAGTACTTC
TRBJ2-2	TRBV5-1	-	TRBD2	CASSGPGLAGGPTTGELFF	TGCGCCAGCAGCGGGCCGGGACTAGCGGGGGGGCCTACCACCGGGGAGCTGTTTTTT
TRBJ1-4	TRBV9	-	TRBD1	CASSETGGTNEKLFF	TGTGCCAGCAGCGAGACAGGGGGGACTAATGAAAAACTGTTTTTT
TRBJ1-4	TRBV19	-	-	CASSIKRVGAPPMFF	TGTGCCAGTAGTATCAAGAGAGTTGGAGCCCCGCCCATGTTTTTT
TRBJ2-6	TRBV5-5	-	-	CASSLAVRSISTSGANVLTF	TGTGCCAGCAGCTTGGCCGTTCGGAGTATAAGCACCTCTGGGGCCAACGTCCTGACTTTC
TRBJ1-6	TRBV24-1	-	-	CATSDPIPRGPRTLNSPLHF	TGTGCCACCAGTGATCCGATTCCCAGGGGCCCTCGAACTTTAAATTCACCCCTCCACTTT
TRBJ2-1	TRBV6-5	-	TRBD2	CASSYSRLAGEQFF	TGTGCCAGCAGTTACTCACGCCTAGCGGGGGAGCAGTTCTTC
TRBJ2-1	TRBV9	-	-	CASSVGGGDNEQFF	TGTGCCAGCAGCGTAGGGGGAGGTGACAATGAGCAGTTCTTC
TRBJ1-4	TRBV2	-	TRBD1	CASRRGLDEKLFF	TGTGCCAGCCGCAGGGGGCTGGATGAAAAACTGTTTTTT
TRBJ2-5	TRBV7-2	few	TRBD2	CASSFSSGGETQYF	TGTGCCAGCAGCTTTTCTAGCGGGGGGGAGACCCAGTACTTC
TRBJ2-1	TRBV5-1	-	TRBD2	CASSLEGLAVYNEQFF	TGCGCCAGCAGCCTGGAGGGACTAGCGGTTTACAATGAGCAGTTCTTC
TRBJ1-4	TRBV4-2	once	TRBD1	CASSQPGQGQKLFF	TGTGCCAGCAGCCAGCCGGGACAGGGCCAAAAACTGTTTTTT
TRBJ2-7	TRBV5-1	-	-	CASSPEGGTSREQYF	TGCGCCAGCAGCCCCGAGGGGGGGACTTCTCGGGAGCAGTACTTC
TRBJ1-2	TRBV6-4	-	TRBD1	CASSDSSQGAYGYTF	TGTGCCAGCAGTGACTCGAGTCAGGGGGCCTATGGCTACACCTTC
TRBJ2-3	TRBV14	-	-	CASSEGTGNWSDTQYF	TGTGCCAGCAGCGAGGGAACAGGGAATTGGTCAGATACGCAGTATTTT
TRBJ1-6	TRBV11-2	-	-	CASSLEAGALRNSPLHF	TGTGCCAGCAGCTTAGAAGCGGGGGCTCTGCGAAATTCACCCCTCCACTTT
TRBJ1-2	TRBV7-2	-	-	CASSPGRGKAMRYTF	TGTGCCAGCAGCCCAGGACGGGGGAAGGCTATGCGCTACACCTTC